A selection of T cell receptor beta chains follows, all from one sample in a study of response to subunit inactivated influenza vaccine. TCRdb reprocessed the RT-PCR reads with MiXCR, giving one entry per CDR3 protein. Among about 170,000 distinct CDR3 sequences listed, 10% to 15% were seen once. A further study also used this sample, focusing on T cells expressing NK-cell markers.

Sample: CD8+ T cells sorted from PBMCs, taken 11 to 12 days after vaccination. The origin of the receptors is a man between 50 and 59 years old who received an inactivated influenza vaccine. Each CDR3 is given with its conserved first and last residue. The D gene is left open where the match is weak. Some rows have no size entry. The others give once, few or many, or a class for an expanded clone.

j_call | v_call | clone_size | d_call | cdr3_nt | cdr3_aa
TRBJ2-7 | TRBV18 | few | NA | TGTGCCAGCTCTCGAGGGAACGAGCAGTACTTC | CASSRGNEQYF
TRBJ2-3 | TRBV25-1 | NA | TRBD2 | TGTGCCAGCAGTGAAAGTAAACTAGCGGCCTCCTTGCATACGCAGTATTTT | CASSESKLAASLHTQYF
TRBJ2-7 | TRBV5-1 | NA | NA | TGCGCCAGCAGCTTGACTAGCCCGGGAGAGCAGTACTTC | CASSLTSPGEQYF
TRBJ1-5 | TRBV2 | few | TRBD1 | TGTGCCAGCAGCGTCGGGACAGGGGTGGTTGGCAATCAGCCCCAGCATTTT | CASSVGTGVVGNQPQHF
TRBJ2-7 | TRBV3-1 | few | TRBD1 | TGTGCCAGCAGCCACAGGACAGGGACCTACGAGCAGTACTTC | CASSHRTGTYEQYF
TRBJ2-2 | TRBV4-3 | NA | NA | TGCGCCAGCAGCCAAGGGAGCTGGGTCATCTCCGGGGAGCTGTTTTTT | CASSQGSWVISGELFF
TRBJ2-1 | TRBV13 | many | TRBD2 | TGTGCCAGCAGCCCCGGGCTAGCGGGGCCGTACAATGAGCAGTTCTTC | CASSPGLAGPYNEQFF
TRBJ2-1 | TRBV29-1 | many | NA | TGCAGCGTTGAAGATGAGCAGTTCTTC | CSVEDEQFF
TRBJ2-6 | TRBV28 | NA | TRBD1 | TGTGCCAGCACCCCGGACAGGGCGACTGGGGCCAACGTCCTGACTTTC | CASTPDRATGANVLTF
TRBJ2-7 | TRBV4-1 | few | NA | TGCGCCAGCAGCCAAGCCGGGACCTTGGGGGAGCAGTACTTC | CASSQAGTLGEQYF
TRBJ2-2 | TRBV5-1 | NA | TRBD2 | TGCGCCAGCAGCTTGGCCCTAGCGGGAGACAGCACCGGGGAGCTGTTTTTT | CASSLALAGDSTGELFF
TRBJ2-1 | TRBV4-3 | NA | TRBD2 | TGCGCCAGCAGCCCCGGACTAGCGGACTACAATGAGCAGTTCTTC | CASSPGLADYNEQFF
TRBJ2-1 | TRBV14 | medium-sized | TRBD2 | TGTGCCAGCAGCCGATGGACTAGCGGGAGGTTAAGCTCCTACAATGAGCAGTTCTTC | CASSRWTSGRLSSYNEQFF
TRBJ2-5 | TRBV9 | NA | TRBD1 | TGTGCCAGCAGCGGAGACAGGGGTTGGAAGACCCAGTACTTC | CASSGDRGWKTQYF
TRBJ2-7 | TRBV25-1 | few | TRBD2 | TGTGCCAGCAGTGAATTGGGAGCGGGGGCCAGCTCCTACGAGCAGTACTTC | CASSELGAGASSYEQYF
TRBJ2-3 | TRBV2 | NA | TRBD1 | TGTGCCAGTCGGGACAGCAGCACAGATACGCAGTATTTT | CASRDSSTDTQYF
TRBJ2-2 | TRBV6-5 | NA | NA | TGTGCCAGCAGTTACTCTAGCGCCACCGGGGAGCTGTTTTTT | CASSYSSATGELFF
TRBJ2-3 | TRBV5-5 | many | NA | TGTGCCAGCAGTAATATAGGGTACACAGATACGCAGTATTTT | CASSNIGYTDTQYF
TRBJ2-1 | TRBV20-1 | few | TRBD2 | TGCAGTGCCCGGACTAGCGGGGGGGAGCAGTTCTTC | CSARTSGGEQFF
TRBJ2-1 | TRBV15 | many | NA | TGTGCCACCAGCAGAGATTTGGGCTACAATGAGCAGTTCTTC | CATSRDLGYNEQFF
TRBJ1-2 | TRBV9 | many | NA | TGTGCCAGCAGCGTAGGGAATAACTATGGCTACACCTTC | CASSVGNNYGYTF
TRBJ2-3 | TRBV20-1 | few | TRBD1 | TGCTGTGCTAGAGACCCCAGGGGGCGAGGTTTCCATGATACGCAGTATTTT | CCARDPRGRGFHDTQYF
TRBJ2-3 | TRBV27 | NA | TRBD2 | TGTGCCAGCAGTCCCCTAGCGGGGTGGGGGACAGATACGCAGTATTTT | CASSPLAGWGTDTQYF
TRBJ2-7 | TRBV7-2 | NA | TRBD2 | TGTGCCAGCAGCTGGGACTCGTGGGAGGGCCGGTACGAGCAGTACTTC | CASSWDSWEGRYEQYF
TRBJ2-7 | TRBV15 | few | TRBD2 | TGTGCCACCAGCAGAGATCGGGGGGGGGCCTACGAGCAGTACTTC | CATSRDRGGAYEQYF
TRBJ2-1 | TRBV7-9 | few | TRBD2 | TGTGCCAGCACCCAAATTGACGGGGGGGAGTTCTTC | CASTQIDGGEFF
TRBJ2-5 | TRBV29-1 | few | NA | TGCAGCGTTGAAGATAGGGGAGAGACCCAGTACTTC | CSVEDRGETQYF
TRBJ2-1 | TRBV29-1 | few | TRBD2 | TGCAGCGTTGAGAGCGGGGTTGAGCAGTTCTTC | CSVESGVEQFF
TRBJ2-3 | TRBV7-8 | once | NA | TGTGCCAGAAGCCTTGGACCGAGCACAGATACGCAGTATTTT | CARSLGPSTDTQYF